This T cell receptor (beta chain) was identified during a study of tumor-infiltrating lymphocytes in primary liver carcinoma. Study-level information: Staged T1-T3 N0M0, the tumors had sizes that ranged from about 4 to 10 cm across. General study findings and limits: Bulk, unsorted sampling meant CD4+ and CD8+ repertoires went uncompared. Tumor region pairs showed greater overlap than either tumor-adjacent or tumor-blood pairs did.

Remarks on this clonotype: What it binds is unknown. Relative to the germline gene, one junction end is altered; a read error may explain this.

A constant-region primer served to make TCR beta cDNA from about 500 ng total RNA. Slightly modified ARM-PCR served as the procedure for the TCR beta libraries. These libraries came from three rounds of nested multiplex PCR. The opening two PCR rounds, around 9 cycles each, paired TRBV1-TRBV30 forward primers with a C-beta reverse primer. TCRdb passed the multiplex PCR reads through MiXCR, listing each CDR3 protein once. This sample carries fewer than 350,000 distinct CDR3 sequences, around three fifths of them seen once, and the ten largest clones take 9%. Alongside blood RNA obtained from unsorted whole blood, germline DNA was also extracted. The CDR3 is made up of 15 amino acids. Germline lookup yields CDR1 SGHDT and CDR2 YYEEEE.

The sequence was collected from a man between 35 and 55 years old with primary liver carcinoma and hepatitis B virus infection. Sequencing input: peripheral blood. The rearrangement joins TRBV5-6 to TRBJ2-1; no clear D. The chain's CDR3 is CGSSPITDGNNEQFF. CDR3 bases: TGTGGCAGCAGCCCTATTACGGACGGAAACAATGAGCAGTTCTTC.